The present T cell receptor beta chain was sequenced within a study of blood T cell repertoires in COVID-19. At the level of the study: Sites across the United States, Italy and Spain contributed samples from acute and convalescent COVID-19. Nucleic acid was either cDNA or gDNA, and it came from T cells, B-cell-depleted T cells, or PBMCs.

Original processing methods: How many nucleated cells were present was estimated from reference gene primer amplification. Profiling relied on immunoSEQ multiplex PCR, and the TCRdb table lists in-frame clones only, not all of them. D and trimming were read from the DNA, whereas the V and J calls and clone size are those reported in that table. The data hold about 250,000 clones, with around nine tenths observed a single time. The CDR3 is made up of 16 amino acids. Deletions cut 2 bases from V and 9 bases from J, with 21 bases between. Germline V gene sequence: CDR1 SGHDT, CDR2 YYEEEE. This TCR was recovered from a woman aged 40 to 49 who had recovered from COVID-19. This chain joins TRBV5-6 and TRBJ2-1, with D maybe TRBD1 (7 bases). The material sequenced was peripheral blood. CDR3 amino acids: CASSLRNFAGGREQFF. CDR3 nucleotides: TGTGCCAGCAGCTTACGTAATTTTGCAGGGGGGCGTGAGCAGTTCTTC.